This T cell receptor beta chain is drawn from a study of T-cell reconstitution after alpha-beta-depleted transplantation in children. Germline CDR1 SEHNR, CDR2 FQNEAQ (reference sequence). V lost 8 bases and J 1 base, leaving 17 bases between the germline ends. This CDR3 region has 15 residues. This sample's TCRbeta library carried unique molecular identifier barcodes. MiXCR, run by TCRdb on the PCR reads, gives a single entry per CDR3 protein. The data hold about 370,000 distinct CDR3 sequences, with just over 20% observed a single time. The material sequenced was PBMCs from the stem cell graft donor, taken from the stem cell graft. The TCR comes from a human donor who donated a stem cell graft to a child with acute myeloid leukemia. This chain uses TRBV7-9 with TRBJ1-1; D unresolved. This chain's CDR3 is CASSLRTAQNTEAFF. The CDR3 DNA sequence: TGTGCCAGCTCGCTCCGAACGGCCCAGAACACTGAAGCTTTCTTT.